The 2 T cell receptor beta chains below all came from one sample that was sequenced in a study of T-cell reconstitution after alpha-beta-depleted transplantation in children. TCRbeta library construction was performed incorporating unique molecular identifiers. TCRdb reprocessed the PCR reads with MiXCR, giving one entry per CDR3 protein. The table records 600,000 or so distinct CDR3 sequences, around 23% of them present only once. The input for sequencing was PBMCs, mostly from graft donor cells, taken 360 days after TCRalphabeta/CD19-depleted stem cell transplant. The receptors come from a boy in the first two years of life who had a stem cell transplant for acute myeloid leukemia, so the T cells may come from the graft donor.

This clonotype occurred many times. The rearrangement links TRBV12-3 or TRBV12-4 to TRBJ2-2; perhaps TRBD1 as D (6 bases). V was shortened by 1 base and J by 1 base, with 10 bases between the two germline ends. The CDR3 is made up of 16 amino acids. The CDR3 reads CASSLGQGMNTGELFF. The CDR3 coding sequence is TGTGCCAGCAGTTTAGGCCAGGGGATGAACACCGGGGAGCTGTTTTTT.

The V gene is TRBV20-1, the J gene TRBJ2-1; the match to TRBD1 covers 9 bases. This CDR3 region has 15 residues. Germline V gene sequence: CDR1 DFQATT, CDR2 SNEGSKA (reference sequence). V shed 6 bases, J shed 1 base, and the junction held 7 bases outside the gene matches. CDR3 loop: CSAETTGGSYNEQFF. CDR3 nucleotide sequence: TGCAGTGCCGAAACGACAGGGGGTTCCTACAATGAGCAGTTCTTC.